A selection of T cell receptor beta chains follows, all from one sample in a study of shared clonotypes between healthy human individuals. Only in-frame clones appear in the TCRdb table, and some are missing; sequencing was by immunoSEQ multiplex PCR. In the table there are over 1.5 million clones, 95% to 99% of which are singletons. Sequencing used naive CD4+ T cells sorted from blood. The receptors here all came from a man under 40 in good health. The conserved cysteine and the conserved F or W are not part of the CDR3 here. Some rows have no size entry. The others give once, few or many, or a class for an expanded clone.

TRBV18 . ASSLDSADREQY
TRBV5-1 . ASSITGPYEQY
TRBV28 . ASSLGRSDNEQF
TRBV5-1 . ASSLGTGGKAYEQY
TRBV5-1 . ASSLQGSYEQY
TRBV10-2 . ASSESTRPNQPQH
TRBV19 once ASSGAPGAGTGELF
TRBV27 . ASSLKGPASYNEQF
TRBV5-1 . ASSWDRAENEQF
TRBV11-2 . ASSLVSLAGGGEQF
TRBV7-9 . ASSFLEETQY
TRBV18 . ASSFGRAGYNEQF
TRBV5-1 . ASSLADSSNQPQH
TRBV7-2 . ASSLRRTNEKLF
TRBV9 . ASSVAPGAGEKLF
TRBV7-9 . ASSTGPYGYT
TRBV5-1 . ASSLERRELNEQF
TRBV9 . ASSASPGTDPYEQY
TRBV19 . ASSDPEETQY
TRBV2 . ASNEGKFYSNQPQH
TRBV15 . ATSRDGRTGYT
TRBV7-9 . ASRSGTTEAF
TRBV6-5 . ASSSGLLAYEQY
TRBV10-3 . AISEVQGARNTIY
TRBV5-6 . ASRFETGLKNTEAF
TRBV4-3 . ASSQDPPGAGQPQH
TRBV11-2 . ASSPGQGGGYQETQY
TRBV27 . ASSLLIGPQY
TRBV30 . ARIQGAGPGELF
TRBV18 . ASSPGGFYEQY
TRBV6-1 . ASSGGQSNQPQH
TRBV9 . ASSVARGGTDTQY
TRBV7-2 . ASSHRDRGVTQY
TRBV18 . ASSPRLAAPNTEAF
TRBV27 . ASSLWGNNEKLF
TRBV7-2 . ASSLLRDASYEQY
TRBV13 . ASRKTSTDTQY
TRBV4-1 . ASSQGVLAGASEQF
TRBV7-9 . AGLRSKPTGELF
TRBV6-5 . ASRGDSYGYT
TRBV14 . ASSPKQGDLYGYT
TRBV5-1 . ASSLGPTNYGYT
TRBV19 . ASSKPGLASYEQY